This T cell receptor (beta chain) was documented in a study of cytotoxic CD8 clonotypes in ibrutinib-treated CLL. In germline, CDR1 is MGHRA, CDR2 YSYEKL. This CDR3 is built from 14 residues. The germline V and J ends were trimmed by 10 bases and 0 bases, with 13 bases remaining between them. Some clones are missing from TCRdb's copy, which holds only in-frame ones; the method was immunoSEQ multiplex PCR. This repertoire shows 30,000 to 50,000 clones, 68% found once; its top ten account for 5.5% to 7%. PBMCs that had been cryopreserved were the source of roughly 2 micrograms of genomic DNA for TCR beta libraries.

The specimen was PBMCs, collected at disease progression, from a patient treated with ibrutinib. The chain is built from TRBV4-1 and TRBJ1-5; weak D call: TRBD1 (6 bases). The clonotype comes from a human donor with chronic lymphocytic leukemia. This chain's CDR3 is CATGDNYSNQPQHF. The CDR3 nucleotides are TGCGCCACAGGGGACAATTATAGCAATCAGCCCCAGCATTTT.